Each of the 18 T cell receptor beta chains below was sequenced from the same sample in a study of blood T cell repertoires in COVID-19. The table came from immunoSEQ multiplex PCR; TCRdb's copy has only in-frame clones and leaves some out. This sample carries approximately 45,000 clones, 87% of them seen once, and the ten largest clones take around 4.5%. Sample: peripheral blood. These receptors came from a human donor in a cohort sampled during active COVID-19.

The rearrangement joins TRBV27 to TRBJ2-7, with 9 nucleotides matching TRBD1. The germline V gene encodes CDR1 MNHEY and CDR2 SMNVEV (reference sequence). This CDR3 has 16 residues. The trim removed 4 bases at V and 4 bases at J, leaving 11 bases unmatched. The CDR3 DNA sequence: TGTGCCAGCAGTTCCCGGACAGGGGTCTTGTGGTACGAGCAGTACTTC. Its translation: CASSSRTGVLWYEQYF.

This chain connects TRBV7-8 to TRBJ2-3, with TRBD1 as a possible D gene (6 bases). Germline-derived CDR1 and CDR2 are SGHVS and FQNEAQ. CDR3 length: 14 amino acids. Trimming left V 0 bases short and J 3 bases short, with 7 bases between. The CDR3 loop reads CASSLAQGTDTQYF. The DNA for the CDR3 is TGTGCCAGCAGCTTAGCACAGGGAACAGATACGCAGTATTTT.

The rearrangement joins TRBV5-1 to TRBJ2-1; 7 bases fit TRBD1. The J segment lost 7 bases and the V segment lost 3 bases, leaving 1 base of the junction unmatched. The length of the CDR3 is 12 residues. In germline, CDR1 is SGHRS, CDR2 YFSETQ. CDR3 sequence: CASSSQGNEQFF. CDR3 nucleotide sequence: TGCGCCAGCAGCTCACAGGGGAATGAGCAGTTCTTC.

This sequence joins TRBV5-4 and TRBJ2-4; TRBD2 might be the D (6 bases). Germline CDR1 is SGHNT and CDR2 is YYREEE (reference sequence). Trimming took off 4 bases at V and 3 bases at J, with 8 bases between the two ends. There are 13 residues in the CDR3. The CDR3 loop is CASSVGGKNIQYF. CDR3 sequence (DNA): TGTGCCAGCAGCGTCGGGGGCAAAAACATTCAGTACTTC.

In DNA, the CDR3 is TGTGCCAGCAGCTCTCCGGGAACAAACTACAATGAGCAGTTCTTC. It translates to CASSSPGTNYNEQFF. V and J are TRBV7-3 and TRBJ2-1, with D possibly being TRBD2 (5 bases). The CDR3 contains 15 residues. Trimming pared 4 bases from V and 3 bases from J, leaving 13 bases between. Germline V gene sequence: CDR1 SGHTA, CDR2 FQGTGA.

The chain links TRBV28 to TRBJ1-5, with TRBD1 matching over 8 bases. The length of the CDR3 is 17 residues. J lost 0 bases, V lost 4 bases, and 8 bases had no gene match. Germline CDR1 MDHEN, CDR2 SYDVKM. CDR3 residues: CASSSPRTGNSNQPQHF. The DNA of the CDR3 is TGTGCCAGCAGTTCTCCCCGGACAGGGAATAGCAATCAGCCCCAGCATTTT.

This sequence joins TRBV10-3 and TRBJ2-7; weak D call: TRBD2 (5 bases). V lost 4 bases and J 0 bases, leaving 7 bases between the germline ends. This CDR3 region has 13 residues. From germline, CDR1 is ENHRY and CDR2 SYGVKD. CDR3 loop: CAISVGSSYEQYF. CDR3 nucleotide sequence: TGTGCCATCAGTGTGGGGAGCTCCTACGAGCAGTACTTC.

This chain connects TRBV5-4 to TRBJ2-1; 8 nucleotides align to TRBD1. Germline V CDR1 and CDR2: SGHNT, YYREEE (reference sequence). CDR3 size: 15 residues. Trimming cost V 0 bases and J 6 bases; bases outside gene matches: 5. Here the CDR3 DNA reads TGTGCCAGCAGCTTGGTGGCAGGGGGCCGCAATGAGCAGTTCTTC. Translation gives CASSLVAGGRNEQFF.

The rearrangement uses TRBV30 and TRBJ2-7, with 8 bases that match TRBD2. Per the germline V gene, CDR1 is GTSNPN and CDR2 is SVGIG (reference sequence). V shed 0 bases, J shed 7 bases, and the junction held 5 bases outside the gene matches. This CDR3 comprises 13 residues. CDR3 bases: TGTGCCTGGAGTGTGAATAGCGGGATTGAGCAGTACTTC. Its translation: CAWSVNSGIEQYF. Based on the CDR3 plus reference TRBV30 and TRBJ2-7, the full variable domain is SQTIHQWPATLVQPVGSPLSLECTVEGTSNPNLYWYRQAAGRGLQLLFYSVGIGQISSEVPQNLSASRPQDRQFILSSKKLLLSDSGFYLCAWSVNSGIEQYFGPGTRLTVT.

The genes are TRBV18 and TRBJ2-3, with D perhaps matching TRBD1 (6 bases). The CDR3 runs to 19 residues. Germline V gene lookup returns CDR1 KGHSH and CDR2 LQKENI. V lost 1 base, J lost 0 bases, and 20 bases lay in between. CDR3 region: CASSPRGPGARGSTDTQYF. The DNA of the CDR3 is TGTGCCAGCTCACCACGGGGGCCAGGAGCCCGAGGAAGCACAGATACGCAGTATTTT.

Here the CDR3 reads CASRNLAGEDTQYF. CDR3 DNA: TGCGCCAGCAGAAACCTAGCGGGAGAAGATACGCAGTATTTT. The chain combines TRBV5-1 with TRBJ2-3, with 10 positions matching TRBD2. Germline V gene lookup returns CDR1 SGHRS and CDR2 YFSETQ. Losses at the gene ends were 5 bases for V and 5 bases for J; bases not matched to a gene: 5. The CDR3 contains 14 residues.

The chain has TRBV28 and TRBJ2-7; no reliable D call. Germline values: CDR1 MDHEN, CDR2 SYDVKM. Between the trimmed V and J ends, which lost 6 bases and 0 bases, there was a span of 6 bases. CDR3 length equals 12 residues. The CDR3 region has the DNA TGTGCCAGCAGCTCGGGCTCCTACGAGCAGTACTTC. The encoded protein is CASSSGSYEQYF.

CDR3: CASSRTVRGSTGELFF. The CDR3 DNA sequence: TGTGCCAGTAGCAGGACTGTTAGGGGGAGCACCGGGGAGCTGTTTTTT. The gene calls are TRBV19 and TRBJ2-2, with TRBD1 as a possible D gene (6 bases). CDR1 LNHDA and CDR2 SQIVND come from the germline V gene (reference sequence). This CDR3 is 16 amino acids long. Trimming pared 6 bases from V and 4 bases from J, leaving 18 bases between. Together with reference TRBV19 and TRBJ2-2, the CDR3 gives the full variable domain: DGGITQSPKYLFRKEGQNVTLSCEQNLNHDAMYWYRQDPGQGLRLIYYSQIVNDFQKGDIAEGYSVSREKKESFPLTVTSAQKNPTAFYLCASSRTVRGSTGELFFGEGSRLTVL.

J is TRBJ2-5 and V is TRBV7-6; TRBD1 matches at 7 bases. In germline, CDR1 is SGHVS, CDR2 FNYEAQ. The V and J ends lost 4 bases and 7 bases, in that order; junction bases with no gene match: 9. CDR3 length equals 14 residues. CDR3 amino acids: CASSSEDRAGTQYF. CDR3 in DNA: TGTGCCAGCAGCTCCGAAGACAGGGCGGGGACCCAGTACTTC.

The chain employs TRBV6-2 or TRBV6-3 and TRBJ2-5, with 14 positions matching TRBD2. Trimming took 6 bases from V and 5 from J; bases not matched to a gene: 8. This CDR3 is 16 amino acids long. Germline lookup yields CDR1 MNHEY and CDR2 SVGEGT. In DNA form, the CDR3 reads TGTGCCAGCAGCCCGGGACTAGCGGGAGTCGGTGAGACCCAGTACTTC. Translation: CASSPGLAGVGETQYF.

The chain has TRBV5-1 and TRBJ2-3, with TRBD2 identical over 8 bases. The J segment lost 6 bases and the V segment lost 4 bases, leaving 10 bases of the junction unmatched. Germline-derived CDR1 and CDR2 are SGHRS and YFSETQ. The CDR3 has 15 residues. CDR3 sequence: CASSDGTRRFDTQYF. As DNA, the CDR3 is TGCGCCAGCAGCGATGGGACTAGGAGATTCGATACGCAGTATTTT.

This sequence joins TRBV6-4 and TRBJ2-2, with unresolved D. CDR1 and CDR2 from the germline V gene are MRHNA and SNTAGT. Between the trimmed V and J ends, which lost 6 bases and 6 bases, there was a span of 5 bases. The CDR3 is made up of 11 amino acids. The CDR3 is CASSFAGELFF. For the CDR3, the DNA is TGTGCCAGCAGCTTCGCCGGGGAGCTGTTTTTT.

The chain has TRBV4-2 and TRBJ1-4, with 7 bases fitting TRBD1. This CDR3 has 15 amino acids. Germline V gene sequence: CDR1 LGHNA, CDR2 YNFKEQ. Trimming cost V 4 bases and J 6 bases; bases outside gene matches: 8. The CDR3 nucleotides read TGTGCCAGCAGCCTTAATTCCGGGACAGATGAAAAACTGTTTTTT. This gives the protein CASSLNSGTDEKLFF.